This TCR beta chain comes out of a study of beta chain features in type 1 diabetes. Turning to the study itself: There was similarity between patients and healthy donors in age, gender and cell yields.

Expressed TCRB transcripts were sequenced because the isolated RNA had all been reverse transcribed beforehand. This table comes from immunoSEQ multiplex PCR, and its TCRdb copy is limited to in-frame clones, with some not included. The table has about 9,400 clones, about 80% seen once. Comments on this clone: Antigen specificity is unknown.

Looked up from germline, CDR1 is SGHRS and CDR2 is YFSETQ. CDR3 length: 13 residues. V was pared by 4 bases and J by 9 bases, with 14 bases between. Sorted populations all exceeded 95% purity. Broader study findings: There was no resolution here of whether HLA type influences TCRB rearrangement. The naive, central memory and Treg TCRB repertoires of patients appeared to be more similar to one another than those of healthy donors.

The receptor comes from a woman aged 18-30 years in good health. The chain has TRBV5-1 and TRBJ2-1; D is possibly TRBD2 (6 bases). The source material was Tregs from blood. Written as DNA, the CDR3 is TGCGCCAGCAGCCCGGGGGTTTTGGGTGAGCAGTTCTTC. Amino acid sequence: CASSPGVLGEQFF.